These 24 T cell receptor beta chains share one sample of origin, sequenced in a study of cytomegalovirus exposure and HLA in healthy donors (dated 2017 in TCRdb). Preparation of the library involved the immunoSEQ multiplex PCR assay. Here the immuneACCESS table is served through TCRdb, limited to in-frame sequences with V and J called. Missing clones are a known gap in these copies; in checked studies unresolved V genes cover under half, and the rest lacks a known reason. This sample is represented by 71,000 or so clones; about 95% of them were singletons. The biggest ten clones account for under 1.3% of the sample. The sequenced sample was PBMCs. The receptors come from a woman between 18 and 29 years old in good health and CMV-seronegative.

The chain recombines TRBV4-2 with TRBJ2-7, with 13 positions matching TRBD2. The junction had 10 bases not matched to a gene; V was cut back by 0 bases and J by 2 bases. The CDR3 totals 19 residues. Germline V gene data show CDR1 as LGHNA and CDR2 as YNFKEQ. CDR3 coding DNA: TGTGCCAGCAGCCAAGAGGCGGTACTAGCGGGAGGGGCGACCTACGAGCAGTACTTC. Its protein product is CASSQEAVLAGGATYEQYF.

This chain uses TRBV5-1 with TRBJ2-1, with a weak D call TRBD2 (5 bases). Germline CDR1 and CDR2: SGHRS and YFSETQ. The V end was cut by 0 bases, the J end by 3 bases, with 7 bases between. The CDR3 runs to 14 residues. The CDR3 bases are TGCGCCAGCAGCTTGGGCGGGTACTACAATGAGCAGTTCTTC. The encoded protein is CASSLGGYYNEQFF.

The chain joins TRBV28 to TRBJ2-1, with TRBD2 matching 9 bases. Germline V gene data show CDR1 as MDHEN and CDR2 as SYDVKM. There are 18 residues in the CDR3. V gave up 7 bases and J gave up 6 bases; unmatched junction bases: 19. CDR3 protein: CASTPPGLATLRPNEQFF. CDR3 sequence (DNA): TGTGCCAGCACCCCCCCGGGACTAGCCACATTGCGCCCCAATGAGCAGTTCTTC.

The rearrangement uses TRBV2 and TRBJ1-4; 7 bases align to TRBD1. Germline V gives CDR1 SNHLY, CDR2 FYNNEI. V lost 6 bases and J lost 0; bases outside the gene matches: 4. The CDR3 is 15 amino acids. Here the CDR3 DNA reads TGTGCCAGCAGGCGACAGGGCGCAACTAATGAAAAACTGTTTTTT. It is translated as CASRRQGATNEKLFF.

The CDR3 is CASSPPQILGGELFF. CDR3 in DNA: TGTGCCAGCAGCCCCCCGCAGATTCTCGGGGGGGAGCTGTTTTTT. The chain recombines TRBV7-2 with TRBJ2-2; D uncertain. Germline CDR1 is SGHTA and CDR2 is FQGNSA. This CDR3 spans 15 amino acids. V shed 5 bases and J shed 8 bases, with 18 bases lying between them.

This CDR3 reads CASSFTQGTEETQYF. DNA of the CDR3: TGTGCCAGCAGCTTCACCCAGGGTACCGAAGAGACCCAGTACTTC. V usage is TRBV7-9 and J usage is TRBJ2-5; the D gene is possibly TRBD1 (5 bases). This CDR3 contains 15 residues. V lost 3 bases and J 3 bases, leaving 14 bases between the germline ends. CDR1 SEHNR and CDR2 FQNEAQ come from the germline V gene (reference sequence).

This chain connects TRBV9 to TRBJ2-2; 9 nucleotides line up with TRBD2. Germline assignment: CDR1 SGDLS and CDR2 YYNGEE. CDR3 length: 14 residues. After removal of 3 bases from V and 8 bases from J, the junction contained 5 bases not matched to a gene. The CDR3 DNA follows: TGTGCCAGCAGCGCATTAACTAGCGGGGGGGAGCTGTTTTTT. This codes for CASSALTSGGELFF.

This chain connects TRBV6-5 to TRBJ2-3; 8 positions agree with TRBD1. V trimming: 2 bases; J trimming: 2 bases; junction bases outside the gene matches: 3. The CDR3 covers 15 residues. Germline V gene lookup returns CDR1 MNHEY and CDR2 SVGAGI. The CDR3 protein is CASSYQGASTDTQYF. CDR3 coding DNA: TGTGCCAGCAGTTACCAGGGGGCGTCCACAGATACGCAGTATTTT.

The rearrangement uses TRBV11-2 and TRBJ2-3, with TRBD2 matching 10 bases. Trimming cost V 2 bases and J 5 bases; bases outside gene matches: 4. Looked up from germline, CDR1 is SGHAT and CDR2 is FQNNGV. The CDR3 runs to 15 residues. CDR3: CASSLLAGDGDTQYF. The CDR3 DNA reads TGTGCCAGCAGCTTACTAGCGGGAGATGGAGATACGCAGTATTTT.

The chain uses TRBV27 and TRBJ1-2; 10 nucleotides line up with TRBD1. CDR1 is MNHEY and CDR2 is SMNVEV in the germline V gene (reference sequence). The V segment lost 3 bases and the J segment 7 bases; nucleotides outside the gene matches: 11. This CDR3 is 16 amino acids long. In nucleotides, the CDR3 is TGTGCCAGCAGTTTCACCCCGACAGGGGGCCTTTTTGGCTACACCTTC. This codes for CASSFTPTGGLFGYTF.

V gene TRBV7-6 combines with J gene TRBJ2-7; 10 bases align to TRBD1. Trimming removed 5 bases from V and 4 bases from J; junction bases left unmatched: 2. The germline V gene encodes CDR1 SGHVS and CDR2 FNYEAQ. The CDR3 totals 13 residues. The CDR3 sequence is CASSRGQGYEQYF. The CDR3, as DNA: TGTGCCAGCAGCCGGGGACAGGGGTACGAGCAGTACTTC.

The chain couples TRBV14 to TRBJ2-3; D gene uncertain. CDR3 length: 12 amino acids. V shed 4 bases and J shed 6 bases, with 8 bases lying between them. CDR1 is SGHDN, CDR2 FVKESK, per germline. CDR3 nucleotides: TGTGCCAGCAGCCCGACCGGGGATACGCAGTATTTT. Protein: CASSPTGDTQYF.

CDR3 in amino acids: CSVSTANTGELFF. The CDR3 nucleotides are TGCAGCGTTTCGACAGCGAACACCGGGGAGCTGTTTTTT. The chain uses TRBV29-1 and TRBJ2-2, with a weak D call TRBD1 (5 bases). Looked up from germline, CDR1 is SQVTM and CDR2 is ANQGSEA. The CDR3 runs to 13 residues. Between the trimmed V and J ends, which lost 5 bases and 0 bases, there was a span of 7 bases.

The J gene is TRBJ2-1, the V gene TRBV7-6; 9 bases align to TRBD1. V lost 1 base, J lost 8 bases, and 3 bases stayed unmatched. Germline CDR1 SGHVS, CDR2 FNYEAQ. The CDR3 extends over 14 amino acids. The CDR3 sequence is CASSLGTGGHEQFF. CDR3 DNA: TGTGCCAGCAGCTTAGGCACAGGGGGCCATGAGCAGTTCTTC.

This rearrangement joins TRBV27 to TRBJ2-2; no clear D. Germline CDR1 reads MNHEY; CDR2 reads SMNVEV (reference sequence). V lost 8 bases and J 3 bases, leaving 4 bases between the germline ends. The CDR3 loop spans 11 amino acids. The CDR3 DNA reads as TGTGCCAGCCAGGACACCGGGGAGCTGTTTTTT. Residues: CASQDTGELFF.

V usage is TRBV9 and J usage is TRBJ2-3; perhaps TRBD1 as D (5 bases). The V and J ends lost 0 bases and 0 bases respectively, with 11 bases between them. Germline CDR1 SGDLS, CDR2 YYNGEE. The CDR3 runs 16 residues. The CDR3: CASSVGTLTSTDTQYF. The CDR3 DNA reads TGTGCCAGCAGCGTAGGGACACTCACGAGCACAGATACGCAGTATTTT.

The chain employs TRBV7-9 and TRBJ2-5; 8 positions match TRBD2. V was clipped by 10 bases and J by 5 bases; unmatched bases: 15. Germline V gene sequence: CDR1 SEHNR, CDR2 FQNEAQ (reference sequence). This CDR3 has 15 residues. For the CDR3, the DNA is TGTGCCACCTTACTTCCGGGACTAGGGTCGGAGACCCAGTACTTC. Protein: CATLLPGLGSETQYF.

This clone was observed once. This rearrangement joins TRBV15 to TRBJ2-2, with TRBD1 as a possible D gene (5 bases). Germline V CDR1 and CDR2: LNHNV, YYDKDF (reference sequence). The CDR3 is made up of 16 amino acids. The V end lost 1 base, the J end lost 6 bases, and 15 bases lay between the germline ends. The CDR3 nucleotides read TGTGCCACCAGCAGAGCGGACGGAAGGGGCCCCGGGGAGCTGTTTTTT. Translation: CATSRADGRGPGELFF.

The chain uses TRBV28 and TRBJ2-7; D is unclear. Germline V gene data show CDR1 as MDHEN and CDR2 as SYDVKM. V was cut by 4 bases and J by 2 bases, with 12 bases left in between. This CDR3 contains 14 residues. The CDR3 DNA sequence: TGTGCCAGCAGTTATCTTGGAGAAACCTACGAGCAGTACTTC. Amino acid sequence: CASSYLGETYEQYF.

The V gene is TRBV4-1, the J gene TRBJ1-2; tentative D call: TRBD1 (5 bases). V was cut by 0 bases and J by 4 bases, with 9 bases left in between. The CDR3 consists of 14 residues. Germline V gives CDR1 MGHRA, CDR2 YSYEKL. Here the CDR3 DNA reads TGCGCCAGCAGCCAAGAGGGGGGAACCTATGGCTACACCTTC. Protein sequence: CASSQEGGTYGYTF.

This rearrangement joins TRBV7-6 to TRBJ1-3; TRBD1 matches at 7 bases. Looked up from germline, CDR1 is SGHVS and CDR2 is FNYEAQ. Losses at the gene ends were 5 bases for V and 0 bases for J; bases not matched to a gene: 1. The CDR3 is 14 amino acids. CDR3 DNA sequence: TGTGCCAGCAGCGCAGGGGGCTCTGGAAACACCATATATTTT. Residues: CASSAGGSGNTIYF.

CDR3 loop: CASSLAAGENIQYF. The CDR3 nucleotides read TGTGCCAGCAGCTTAGCGGCAGGGGAAAACATTCAGTACTTC. The rearrangement links TRBV13 to TRBJ2-4; tentatively, D is TRBD1 (6 bases). The CDR3 length is 14 residues. The germline V gene has CDR1 PRHDT and CDR2 FYEKMQ (reference sequence). V was cut by 1 base and J by 5 bases, with 9 bases left in between. The full variable domain, rest sourced from reference TRBV13 and TRBJ2-4, is AAGVIQSPRHLIKEKRETATLKCYPIPRHDTVYWYQQGPGQDPQFLISFYEKMQSDKGSIPDRFSAQQFSDYHSELNMSSLELGDSALYFCASSLAAGENIQYFGAGTRLSVL.

The genes are TRBV12-5 and TRBJ2-3; 7 bases are shared with TRBD1. Losses at the gene ends were 1 base for V and 5 bases for J; bases not matched to a gene: 0. The CDR3 is 13 amino acids. Germline values: CDR1 LGHNT, CDR2 FRNRAP. The CDR3 region has the DNA TGTGCTAGTGGTTTGGACAGGGGAGATACGCAGTATTTT. Translating it yields CASGLDRGDTQYF.

The J gene is TRBJ1-1, the V gene TRBV27; D possibly corresponds to TRBD1 (5 bases). Trimming removed 5 bases from V and 4 bases from J, with 17 bases in between. Looked up from germline, CDR1 is MNHEY and CDR2 is SMNVEV (reference sequence). The CDR3 totals 15 residues. CDR3 in amino acids: CASSDKGGAVTEAFF. As DNA, the CDR3 is TGTGCCAGCAGTGATAAGGGAGGGGCGGTCACTGAAGCTTTCTTT.